Below, 23 T cell receptor beta chains from the same sample are listed, as sequenced in a study of PD-L1 blockade in urothelial cancer (dated by TCRdb to 2015 to 2018). The method was the immunoSEQ multiplex PCR assay. TCRdb took this table from immuneACCESS and kept in-frame rearrangements with V and J called. Such tables lack part of the clones; where checked against another copy, unresolved V genes explain under half of the gap, and the rest is unexplained. The sample table shows some 49,000 clones, and nearly 90% are seen once. In total, the top ten clones hold less than 10% of the sample. Sample: PBMCs, taken around atezolizumab (anti-PD-L1) treatment. These receptors all stem from a man aged 60-69 years with urothelial cancer.

For this clone: A much more abundant neighbour one base away suggests this may be a read error. The V and J genes are TRBV7-3 and TRBJ2-5; 10 bases fit TRBD1. Germline V gene data show CDR1 as SGHTA and CDR2 as FQGTGA. The J segment lost 5 bases and the V segment lost 5 bases, leaving 8 bases of the junction unmatched. This CDR3 comprises 15 residues. CDR3 in amino acids: CASSRRQGAGETQYF. The CDR3 DNA reads as TGTGCCAGCAGCAGGAGACAGGGGGCAGGGGAGACCCAGTACTTC. The whole variable domain, filled in from reference TRBV7-3 and TRBJ2-5, reads GAGVSQTPSNKVTEKGKYVELRCDPISGHTALYWYRQSLGQGPEFLIYFQGTGAADDSGLPNDRFFAVRPEGSVSTLKIQRTERGDSAVYLCASSRRQGAGETQYFGPGTRLLVL.

V gene TRBV7-9 combines with J gene TRBJ2-3, with D unresolved. CDR1 and CDR2 from the germline V gene are SEHNR and FQNEAQ (reference sequence). CDR3 size: 13 residues. V was shortened by 1 base and J by 4 bases, with 6 bases between the two germline ends. CDR3 bases: TGTGCCAGCAGCTTAGTCGAGGCAGATACGCAGTATTTT. Its protein is CASSLVEADTQYF.

The V and J genes are TRBV10-1 and TRBJ1-3, with D unresolved. CDR1 WNHNN and CDR2 SYGVQD come from the germline V gene (reference sequence). The germline V and J ends were trimmed by 2 bases and 2 bases, with 4 bases remaining between them. This CDR3 spans 13 amino acids. The DNA for the CDR3 is TGCGCCAGCAGTGAGACAGCTGGAAACACCATATATTTT. The encoded protein is CASSETAGNTIYF.

The CDR3 DNA is TGTGCCAGCAGCCGGACTAGCGGGGGGCCCAATGAGCAGTTCTTC. Translated: CASSRTSGGPNEQFF. The chain uses TRBV11-2 and TRBJ2-1; 14 bases line up with TRBD2. The germline gives CDR1 SGHAT, CDR2 FQNNGV. The junction had 3 bases not matched to a gene; V was cut back by 5 bases and J by 6 bases. The CDR3 length is 15 residues.

This chain joins TRBV5-4 and TRBJ2-5, with a tentative D call TRBD2 (7 bases). Germline loops: CDR1 SGHNT, CDR2 YYREEE (reference sequence). V shed 0 bases and J shed 9 bases, with 18 bases lying between them. CDR3 length equals 15 residues. CDR3 residues: CASSLEGTRGGAQYF. DNA for the CDR3: TGTGCCAGCAGCTTGGAGGGGACACGGGGAGGGGCCCAGTACTTC.

This rearrangement joins TRBV7-3 to TRBJ2-3; perhaps TRBD1 as D (7 bases). The CDR3 is made up of 16 amino acids. The germline gives CDR1 SGHTA, CDR2 FQGTGA. Trimming left V 3 bases short and J 2 bases short, with 15 bases between. CDR3 residues: CASSLGRDRSTDTQYF. CDR3 DNA sequence: TGTGCCAGCAGCTTGGGGCGGGACAGATCCACAGATACGCAGTATTTT. Full variable domain (remainder filled in from reference TRBV7-3 and TRBJ2-3): GAGVSQTPSNKVTEKGKYVELRCDPISGHTALYWYRQSLGQGPEFLIYFQGTGAADDSGLPNDRFFAVRPEGSVSTLKIQRTERGDSAVYLCASSLGRDRSTDTQYFGPGTRLTVL.

This clone has a single count. The chain is built from TRBV7-9 and TRBJ2-7, with D uncertain. Trimming removed 2 bases from V and 3 bases from J, with 8 bases in between. The CDR3 is made up of 13 amino acids. Germline V gene lookup returns CDR1 SEHNR and CDR2 FQNEAQ (reference sequence). The CDR3 loop reads CASSLSAGYEQYF. CDR3 sequence (DNA): TGTGCCAGCAGCTTATCTGCAGGCTACGAGCAGTACTTC. Full variable domain (outside the CDR3, taken from reference TRBV7-9 and TRBJ2-7): DTGVSQNPRHKITKRGQNVTFRCDPISEHNRLYWYRQTLGQGPEFLTYFQNEAQLEKSRLLSDRFSAERPKGSFSTLEIQRTEQGDSAMYLCASSLSAGYEQYFGPGTRLTVT.

This clone was seen a single time. The gene calls are TRBV7-2 and TRBJ2-7; no reliable D call. Germline V lookup: CDR1 SGHTA, CDR2 FQGNSA. The CDR3 covers 14 residues. V gave up 2 bases and J gave up 2 bases, with 10 bases separating them. The CDR3 nucleotides are TGTGCCAGCAGCTTACAGGCGAGTACCTACGAGCAGTACTTC. Its protein product is CASSLQASTYEQYF. Together with reference TRBV7-2 and TRBJ2-7, the CDR3 gives the full variable domain: GAGVSQSPSNKVTEKGKDVELRCDPISGHTALYWYRQSLGQGLEFLIYFQGNSAPDKSGLPSDRFSAERTGGSVSTLTIQRTQQEDSAVYLCASSLQASTYEQYFGPGTRLTVT.

V usage is TRBV7-6 and J usage is TRBJ1-5; no reliable D call. CDR1 and CDR2 from the germline V gene are SGHVS and FNYEAQ. Trimming pared 2 bases from V and 3 bases from J, leaving 5 bases between. The length of the CDR3 is 13 residues. Here the CDR3 reads CASSLLNNQPQHF. Here the CDR3 DNA reads TGTGCCAGCAGCTTACTTAACAATCAGCCCCAGCATTTT.

The rearrangement links TRBV30 to TRBJ1-1; D is uncertain. CDR3 length: 12 amino acids. CDR1 GTSNPN and CDR2 SVGIG come from the germline V gene (reference sequence). V lost 2 bases, J lost 11 bases, and 15 bases lay in between. The CDR3, as DNA: TGTGCCTGGAGTCCCCAGACCGAGGCGGCTTTCTTT. Amino acids: CAWSPQTEAAFF.

J is TRBJ2-5 and V is TRBV4-3, with D uncertain. Germline CDR1 is LGHNA and CDR2 is YSLEER. V dropped 1 base and J dropped 3 bases, with 6 bases sitting between them. The CDR3 loop spans 13 amino acids. The CDR3 coding sequence is TGCGCCAGCAGCCAAGCTAGGAAAGAGACCCAGTACTTC. Translating gives CASSQARKETQYF.

The chain joins TRBV2 to TRBJ2-5; D may be TRBD1 (6 bases). V gave up 6 bases and J gave up 5 bases, with 28 bases separating them. Germline CDR1 SNHLY, CDR2 FYNNEI. The CDR3 consists of 18 residues. The CDR3 region has the DNA TGTGCCAGCAGCATACGTCAGTCGACAGGCCTTATTGGGGAGACCCAGTACTTC. It encodes CASSIRQSTGLIGETQYF.

The CDR3 sequence: CASSLTGYNSPLHF. CDR3 bases: TGTGCCAGCAGTCTGACGGGCTATAATTCACCCCTCCACTTT. V and J are TRBV28 and TRBJ1-6; no firm D call. This CDR3 has 14 amino acids. The germline V and J ends were trimmed by 5 bases and 3 bases, with 8 bases remaining between them. Germline CDR1 MDHEN, CDR2 SYDVKM.

V gene TRBV7-2 combines with J gene TRBJ1-6, with 8 bases fitting TRBD1. The V gene's germline CDR1 is SGHTA and CDR2 FQGNSA. The CDR3 is 13 residues long. V shed 5 bases, J shed 16 bases, and the junction held 10 bases outside the gene matches. The CDR3 DNA reads as TGTGCCAGCAGCACCAGCTCGGGACAGGTACTCCACTTT. Its translation is CASSTSSGQVLHF.

A few counts support this clone. This chain connects TRBV14 to TRBJ1-6, with D perhaps matching TRBD1 (5 bases). Trimming cost V 7 bases and J 7 bases, with 11 bases left between them. The CDR3 contains 13 residues. Germline V lookup: CDR1 SGHDN, CDR2 FVKESK. CDR3 sequence (DNA): TGTGCCAGCAACCCGGGGGGGAATTCACCCCTCCACTTT. Amino acid sequence: CASNPGGNSPLHF.

This sequence joins TRBV11-3 and TRBJ2-7; TRBD2 agrees at 7 bases. Germline CDR1 is SGHNT and CDR2 is YENEEA. The CDR3 loop spans 14 amino acids. Losses at the gene ends were 2 bases for V and 2 bases for J; bases not matched to a gene: 3. This CDR3 is CASSLRGSPYEQYF. The CDR3 region has the DNA TGTGCCAGCAGCTTACGCGGGAGCCCCTACGAGCAGTACTTC. The full variable domain, rest sourced from reference TRBV11-3 and TRBJ2-7, is EAGVVQSPRYKIIEKKQPVAFWCNPISGHNTLYWYLQNLGQGPELLIRYENEEAVDDSQLPKDRFSAERLKGVDSTLKIQPAELGDSAVYLCASSLRGSPYEQYFGPGTRLTVT.

The V gene is TRBV11-2, the J gene TRBJ1-2; a weak D match, TRBD1 (6 bases). Trimming took off 1 base at V and 0 bases at J, with 12 bases between the two ends. The CDR3 has 16 amino acids. Germline CDR1 and CDR2: SGHAT and FQNNGV. Here the CDR3 reads CASSLGGGTSNYGYTF. The CDR3 DNA sequence: TGTGCCAGCAGCTTAGGGGGGGGCACCTCTAACTATGGCTACACCTTC.

The chain is built from TRBV5-6 and TRBJ2-7; the D is unclear. The CDR3 extends over 14 amino acids. V was pared by 0 bases and J by 0 bases, with 7 bases between. Germline V gene lookup returns CDR1 SGHDT and CDR2 YYEEEE. The CDR3 DNA follows: TGTGCCAGCAGCTTGGCTCTGAGCTCCTACGAGCAGTACTTC. It encodes CASSLALSSYEQYF.

The CDR3 nucleotides read TGCGCCAGCAGTGCTAGTGGGAATCAGCCCCAGCATTTT. Translated, it gives CASSASGNQPQHF. V gene TRBV10-1 combines with J gene TRBJ1-5; D gene unclear. This CDR3 contains 13 residues. Germline assignment: CDR1 WNHNN and CDR2 SYGVQD (reference sequence). The ends were cut back, 4 bases at V and 4 bases at J, with 8 bases in the middle.

Comment on this clone: Other DNA sequences in this specimen translate into the identical CDR3. CDR3 loop: CAWSLTGGIYGYTF. CDR3 sequence (DNA): TGTGCCTGGAGTCTCACAGGGGGGATCTATGGCTACACCTTC. This chain links TRBV30 with TRBJ1-2; the match to TRBD1 covers 8 bases. The CDR3 runs to 14 residues. The V segment lost 2 bases and the J segment 4 bases; nucleotides outside the gene matches: 6. Germline loops: CDR1 GTSNPN, CDR2 SVGIG (reference sequence).

This clone turned up a few times. The chain couples TRBV29-1 to TRBJ1-2, with TRBD1 matching over 8 bases. This CDR3 has 15 residues. Germline assignment: CDR1 SQVTM and CDR2 ANQGSEA. The V gene end was trimmed by 2 bases and the J gene end by 8 bases; junction bases not matched to a gene: 13. The CDR3 reads CSVESAGGGVLGYTF. The CDR3 region has the DNA TGCAGCGTTGAATCGGCAGGGGGCGGAGTATTAGGCTACACCTTC. Complete variable domain (other parts from reference TRBV29-1 and TRBJ1-2): SAVISQKPSRDICQRGTSLTIQCQVDSQVTMMFWYRQQPGQSLTLIATANQGSEATYESGFVIDKFPISRPNLTFSTLTVSNMSPEDSSIYLCSVESAGGGVLGYTFGSGTRLTVV.

The rearrangement uses TRBV11-2 and TRBJ1-5; D gene unclear. This CDR3 region has 13 residues. Germline V gives CDR1 SGHAT, CDR2 FQNNGV. V lost 3 bases and J 3 bases, leaving 6 bases between the germline ends. Written as DNA, the CDR3 is TGTGCCAGCAGCTTTCGGGACAATCAGCCCCAGCATTTT. Its protein product is CASSFRDNQPQHF.

The V call is TRBV7-3, the J call TRBJ2-2; D is possibly TRBD1 (6 bases). V lost 5 bases and J lost 4, with 14 bases in between. This CDR3 comprises 15 residues. The germline gives CDR1 SGHTA, CDR2 FQGTGA. The DNA of the CDR3 is TGTGCCAGCAGCCCATCCCGGGACACCACCGGGGAGCTGTTTTTT. Its translation: CASSPSRDTTGELFF. The whole variable domain, filled in from reference TRBV7-3 and TRBJ2-2, reads GAGVSQTPSNKVTEKGKYVELRCDPISGHTALYWYRQSLGQGPEFLIYFQGTGAADDSGLPNDRFFAVRPEGSVSTLKIQRTERGDSAVYLCASSPSRDTTGELFFGEGSRLTVL.